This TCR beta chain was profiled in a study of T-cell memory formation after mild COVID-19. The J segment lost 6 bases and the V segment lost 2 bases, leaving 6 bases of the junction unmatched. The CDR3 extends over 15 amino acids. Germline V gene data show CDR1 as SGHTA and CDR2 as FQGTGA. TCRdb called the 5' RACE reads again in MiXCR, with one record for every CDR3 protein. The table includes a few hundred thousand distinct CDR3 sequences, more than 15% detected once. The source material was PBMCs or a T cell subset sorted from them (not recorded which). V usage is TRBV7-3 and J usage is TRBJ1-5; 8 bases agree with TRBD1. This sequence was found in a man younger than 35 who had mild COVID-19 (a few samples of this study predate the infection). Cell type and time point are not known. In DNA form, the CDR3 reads TGTGCCAGCAGCTTATCAGGGGGCTCGGGTCAGCCCCAGCATTTT. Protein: CASSLSGGSGQPQHF.